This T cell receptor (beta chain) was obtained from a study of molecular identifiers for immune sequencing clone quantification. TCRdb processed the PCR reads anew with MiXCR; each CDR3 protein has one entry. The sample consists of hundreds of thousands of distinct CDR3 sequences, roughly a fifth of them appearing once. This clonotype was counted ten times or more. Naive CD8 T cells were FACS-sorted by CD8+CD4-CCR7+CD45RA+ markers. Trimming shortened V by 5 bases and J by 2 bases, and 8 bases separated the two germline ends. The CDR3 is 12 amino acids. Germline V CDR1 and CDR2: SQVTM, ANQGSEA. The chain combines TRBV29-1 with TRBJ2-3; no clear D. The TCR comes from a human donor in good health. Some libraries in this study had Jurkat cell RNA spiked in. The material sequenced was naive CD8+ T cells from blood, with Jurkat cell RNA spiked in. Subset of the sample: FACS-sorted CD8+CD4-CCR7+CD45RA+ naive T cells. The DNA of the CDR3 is TGCAGCGTTTTAACAGCCACAGATACGCAGTATTTT. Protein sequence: CSVLTATDTQYF.